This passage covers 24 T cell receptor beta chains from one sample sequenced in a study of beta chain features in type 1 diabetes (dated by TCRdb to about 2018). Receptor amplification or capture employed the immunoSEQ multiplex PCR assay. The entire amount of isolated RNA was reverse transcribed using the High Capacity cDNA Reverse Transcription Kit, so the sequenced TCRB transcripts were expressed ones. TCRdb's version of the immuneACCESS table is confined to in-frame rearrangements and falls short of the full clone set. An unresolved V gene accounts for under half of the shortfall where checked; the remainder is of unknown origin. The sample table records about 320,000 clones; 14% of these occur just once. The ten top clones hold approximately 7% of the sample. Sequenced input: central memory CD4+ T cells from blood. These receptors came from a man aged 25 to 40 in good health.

This chain's CDR3 is CASRPGPGLRPETQYF. For the CDR3, the DNA is TGTGCCAGCAGACCGGGCCCGGGTCTCCGGCCAGAGACCCAGTACTTC. The rearrangement uses TRBV7-8 and TRBJ2-5; D not certain. The V end lost 6 bases, the J end lost 4 bases, and 21 bases lay between the germline ends. Germline assignment: CDR1 SGHVS and CDR2 FQNEAQ. The CDR3 totals 16 residues.

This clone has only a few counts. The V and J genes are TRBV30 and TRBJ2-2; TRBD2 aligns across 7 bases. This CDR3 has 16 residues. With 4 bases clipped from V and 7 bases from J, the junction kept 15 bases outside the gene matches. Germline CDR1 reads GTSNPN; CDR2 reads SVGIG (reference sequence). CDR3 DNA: TGTGCCTGGACCCAGCTGGCGGGAGATGGAATCGGGGAGCTGTTTTTT. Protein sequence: CAWTQLAGDGIGELFF. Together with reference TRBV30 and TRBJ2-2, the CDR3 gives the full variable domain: SQTIHQWPATLVQPVGSPLSLECTVEGTSNPNLYWYRQAAGRGLQLLFYSVGIGQISSEVPQNLSASRPQDRQFILSSKKLLLSDSGFYLCAWTQLAGDGIGELFFGEGSRLTVL.

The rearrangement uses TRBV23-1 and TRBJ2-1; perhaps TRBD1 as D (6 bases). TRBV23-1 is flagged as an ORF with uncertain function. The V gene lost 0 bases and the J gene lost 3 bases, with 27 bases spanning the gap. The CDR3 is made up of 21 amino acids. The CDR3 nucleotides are TGCGCCAGCAGTCAATCATACCTCCTGGCCAAGAGGGGGTTCGGCTACAATGAGCAGTTCTTC. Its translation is CASSQSYLLAKRGFGYNEQFF.

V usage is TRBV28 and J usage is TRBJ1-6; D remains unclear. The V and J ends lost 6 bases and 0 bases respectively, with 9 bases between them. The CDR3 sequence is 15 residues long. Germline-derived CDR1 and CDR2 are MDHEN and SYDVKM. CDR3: CASSTQSSYNSPLHF. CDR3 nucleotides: TGTGCCAGCAGCACTCAAAGCTCCTATAATTCACCCCTCCACTTT. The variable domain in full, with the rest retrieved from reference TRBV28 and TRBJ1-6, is DVKVTQSSRYLVKRTGEKVFLECVQDMDHENMFWYRQDPGLGLRLIYFSYDVKMKEKGDIPEGYSVSREKKERFSLILESASTNQTSMYLCASSTQSSYNSPLHFGNGTRLTVT.

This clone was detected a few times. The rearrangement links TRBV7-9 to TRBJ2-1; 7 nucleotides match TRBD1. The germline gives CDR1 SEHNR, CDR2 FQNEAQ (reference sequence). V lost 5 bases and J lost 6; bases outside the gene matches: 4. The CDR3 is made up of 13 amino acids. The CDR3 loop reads CASSPTGINEQFF. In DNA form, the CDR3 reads TGTGCCAGCAGCCCGACAGGGATCAATGAGCAGTTCTTC.

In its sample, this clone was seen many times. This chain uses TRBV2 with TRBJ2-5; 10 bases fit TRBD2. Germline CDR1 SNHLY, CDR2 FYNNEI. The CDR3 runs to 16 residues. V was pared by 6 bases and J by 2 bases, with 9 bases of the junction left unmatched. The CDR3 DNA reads TGTGCCAGCAGAGCATCGGGACTAGCGACTCAAGAGACCCAGTACTTC. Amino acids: CASRASGLATQETQYF.

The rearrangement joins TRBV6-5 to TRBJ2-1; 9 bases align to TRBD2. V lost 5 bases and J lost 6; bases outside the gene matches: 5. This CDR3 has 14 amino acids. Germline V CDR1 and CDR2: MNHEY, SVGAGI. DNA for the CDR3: TGTGCCAGCAGTATGCTAGCGGGAACCAATGAGCAGTTCTTC. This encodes CASSMLAGTNEQFF.

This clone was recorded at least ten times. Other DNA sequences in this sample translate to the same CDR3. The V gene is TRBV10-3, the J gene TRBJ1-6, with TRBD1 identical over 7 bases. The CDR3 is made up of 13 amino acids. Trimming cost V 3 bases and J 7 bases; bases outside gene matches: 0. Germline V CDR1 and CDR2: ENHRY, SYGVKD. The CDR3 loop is CAISDRGNSPLHF. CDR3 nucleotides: TGTGCCATCAGTGACAGGGGGAATTCACCCCTCCACTTT.

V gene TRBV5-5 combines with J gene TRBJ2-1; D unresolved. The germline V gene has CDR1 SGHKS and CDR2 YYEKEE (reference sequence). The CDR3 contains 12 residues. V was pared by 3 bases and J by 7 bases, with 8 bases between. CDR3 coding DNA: TGTGCCAGCAGCTACGTCGGAAATGAGCAGTTCTTC. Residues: CASSYVGNEQFF.

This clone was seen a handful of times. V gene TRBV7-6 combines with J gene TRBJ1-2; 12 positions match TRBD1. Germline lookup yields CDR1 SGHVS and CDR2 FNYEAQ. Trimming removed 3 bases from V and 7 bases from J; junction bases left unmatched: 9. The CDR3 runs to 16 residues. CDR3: CASSLATGTGGFGYTF. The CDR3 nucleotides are TGTGCCAGCAGCTTGGCCACCGGGACAGGGGGCTTTGGCTACACCTTC.

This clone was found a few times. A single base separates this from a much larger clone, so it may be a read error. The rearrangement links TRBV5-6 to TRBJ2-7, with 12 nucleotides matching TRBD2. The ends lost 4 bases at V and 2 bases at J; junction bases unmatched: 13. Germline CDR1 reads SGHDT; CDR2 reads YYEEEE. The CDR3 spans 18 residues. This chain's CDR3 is CASSARASGGASPYEQYF. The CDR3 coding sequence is TGTGCCAGCAGCGCAAGGGCTAGCGGGGGGGCGTCTCCCTACGAGCAGTACTTC.

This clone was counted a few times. The CDR3, as DNA: TGTGCCAGCAGCCAAGCGGGAGGGGGCGCAGATACGCAGTATTTT. Encoded protein: CASSQAGGGADTQYF. The V and J genes are TRBV11-3 and TRBJ2-3; 10 bases fit TRBD2. This CDR3 comprises 15 residues. Germline values: CDR1 SGHNT, CDR2 YENEEA. V lost 5 bases and J lost 4; bases outside the gene matches: 6.

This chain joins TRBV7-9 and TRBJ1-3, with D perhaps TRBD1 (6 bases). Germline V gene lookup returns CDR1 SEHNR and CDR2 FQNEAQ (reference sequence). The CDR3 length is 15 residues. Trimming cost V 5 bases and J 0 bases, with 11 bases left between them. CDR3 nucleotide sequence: TGTGCCAGCAGCCCGGGACAAGTCTCTGGAAACACCATATATTTT. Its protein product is CASSPGQVSGNTIYF.

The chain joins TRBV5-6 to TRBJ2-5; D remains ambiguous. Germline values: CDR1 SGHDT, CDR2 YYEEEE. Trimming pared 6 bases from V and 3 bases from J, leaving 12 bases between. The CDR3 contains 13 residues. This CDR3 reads CASMFRAEETQYF. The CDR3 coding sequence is TGTGCCAGCATGTTTCGGGCGGAAGAGACCCAGTACTTC.

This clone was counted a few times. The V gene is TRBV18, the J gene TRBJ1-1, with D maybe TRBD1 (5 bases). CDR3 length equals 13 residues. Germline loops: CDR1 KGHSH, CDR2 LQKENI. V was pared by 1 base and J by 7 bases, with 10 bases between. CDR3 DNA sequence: TGTGCCAGCTCACCACGGGACGGGGGTGAAGCTTTCTTT. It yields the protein CASSPRDGGEAFF.

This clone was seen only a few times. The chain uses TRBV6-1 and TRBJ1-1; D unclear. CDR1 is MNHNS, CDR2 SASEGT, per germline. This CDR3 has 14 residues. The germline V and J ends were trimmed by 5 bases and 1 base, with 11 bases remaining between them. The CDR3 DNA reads TGTGCCAGCAGTACCGACACCTGGAACACTGAAGCTTTCTTT. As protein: CASSTDTWNTEAFF.

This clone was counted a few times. CDR3 sequence (DNA): TGTGCCAGCAGCCGAGACCCAGGGGCCGGGGAGCTGTTTTTT. This sequence encodes CASSRDPGAGELFF. This chain links TRBV7-6 with TRBJ2-2; TRBD1 might be the D (6 bases). The CDR3 contains 14 residues. CDR1 is SGHVS, CDR2 FNYEAQ, per germline. Between the trimmed V and J ends, which lost 5 bases and 6 bases, there was a span of 13 bases.

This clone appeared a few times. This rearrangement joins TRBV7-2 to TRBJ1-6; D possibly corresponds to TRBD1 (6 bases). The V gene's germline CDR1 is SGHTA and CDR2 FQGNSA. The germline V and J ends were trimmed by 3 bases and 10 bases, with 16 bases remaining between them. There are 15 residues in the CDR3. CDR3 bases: TGTGCCAGCAGCTTTTTGACACAGGGAAAATCACCCCTCCACTTT. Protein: CASSFLTQGKSPLHF.

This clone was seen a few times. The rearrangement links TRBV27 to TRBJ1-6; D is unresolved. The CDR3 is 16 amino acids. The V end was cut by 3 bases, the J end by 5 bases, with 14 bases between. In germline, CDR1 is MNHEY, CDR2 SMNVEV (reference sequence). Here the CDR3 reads CASSFGAAANNSPLHF. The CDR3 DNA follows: TGTGCCAGCAGTTTCGGAGCGGCCGCCAATAATTCACCCCTCCACTTT.

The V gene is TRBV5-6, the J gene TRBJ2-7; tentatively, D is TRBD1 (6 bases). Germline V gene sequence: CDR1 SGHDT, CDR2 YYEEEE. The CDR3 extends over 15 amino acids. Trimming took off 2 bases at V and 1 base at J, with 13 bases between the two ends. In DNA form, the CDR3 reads TGTGCCAGCAGCTTAAGACAGGTTGGATCCTACGAGCAGTACGTC. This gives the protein CASSLRQVGSYEQYV.

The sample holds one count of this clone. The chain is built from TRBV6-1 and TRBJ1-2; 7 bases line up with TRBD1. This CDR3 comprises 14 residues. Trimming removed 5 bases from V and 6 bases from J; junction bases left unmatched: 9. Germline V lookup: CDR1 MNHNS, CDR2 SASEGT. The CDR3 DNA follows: TGTGCCAGCAGTTATTTGGAGGGGGCGGATGGCTACACCTTC. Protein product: CASSYLEGADGYTF.

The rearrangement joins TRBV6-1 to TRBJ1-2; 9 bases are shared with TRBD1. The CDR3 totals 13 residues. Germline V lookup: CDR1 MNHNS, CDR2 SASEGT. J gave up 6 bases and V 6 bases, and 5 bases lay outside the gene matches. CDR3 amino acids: CASRTGTGHGYTF. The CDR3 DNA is TGTGCCAGCAGGACCGGGACAGGGCATGGCTACACCTTC.

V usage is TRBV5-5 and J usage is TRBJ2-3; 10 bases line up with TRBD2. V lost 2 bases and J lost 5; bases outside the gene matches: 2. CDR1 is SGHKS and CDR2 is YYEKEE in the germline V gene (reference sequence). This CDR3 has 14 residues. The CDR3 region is CASSLSGRGDTQYF. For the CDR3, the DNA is TGTGCCAGCAGCTTAAGCGGGAGGGGAGATACGCAGTATTTT.

CDR3 DNA: TGCGCCAGCACCCTGAGGCTAGCGGGAGACACCGGGGAGCTGTTTTTT. Protein: CASTLRLAGDTGELFF. The rearrangement uses TRBV4-3 and TRBJ2-2, with 10 nucleotides matching TRBD2. In germline, CDR1 is LGHNA, CDR2 YSLEER. After removal of 7 bases from V and 3 bases from J, the junction contained 8 bases not matched to a gene. The CDR3 is 16 amino acids.